This TCR beta chain was documented in a study of shared clonotypes between healthy human individuals. Profiled with immunoSEQ multiplex PCR; TCRdb holds only in-frame clones, not every one. The top ten clones hold about 12% of a sample with about 460,000 clones, 60% to 80% of them seen once. Genomic DNA came from 90 million or so PBMCs in unsorted samples. Germline assignment: CDR1 SNHLY and CDR2 FYNNEI. There are 13 residues in the CDR3. Trimming stripped 6 bases from V and 6 bases from J, with 11 bases between. Sequenced input: PBMCs. This chain uses TRBV2 with TRBJ1-4; D unclear. The receptor was isolated from a woman aged 40 to 50 in good health. Some clones in this sample may be carry-over from other donors' samples. The CDR3 loop reads CASRVDRHEKLFF. The CDR3 DNA is TGTGCCAGCAGGGTAGATCGTCATGAAAAACTGTTTTTT.